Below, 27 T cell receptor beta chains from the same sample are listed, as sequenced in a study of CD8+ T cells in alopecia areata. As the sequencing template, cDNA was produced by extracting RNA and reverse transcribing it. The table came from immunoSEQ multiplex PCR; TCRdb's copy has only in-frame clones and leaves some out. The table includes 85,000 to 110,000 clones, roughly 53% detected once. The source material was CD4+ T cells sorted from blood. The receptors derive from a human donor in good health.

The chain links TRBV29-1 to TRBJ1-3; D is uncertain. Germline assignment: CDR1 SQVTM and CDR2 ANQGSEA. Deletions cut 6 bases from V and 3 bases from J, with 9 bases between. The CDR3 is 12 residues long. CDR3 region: CSVETDGNTIYF. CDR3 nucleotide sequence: TGCAGCGTGGAGACGGATGGAAACACCATATATTTT. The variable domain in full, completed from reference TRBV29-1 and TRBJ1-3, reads SAVISQKPSRDICQRGTSLTIQCQVDSQVTMMFWYRQQPGQSLTLIATANQGSEATYESGFVIDKFPISRPNLTFSTLTVSNMSPEDSSIYLCSVETDGNTIYFGEGSWLTVV.

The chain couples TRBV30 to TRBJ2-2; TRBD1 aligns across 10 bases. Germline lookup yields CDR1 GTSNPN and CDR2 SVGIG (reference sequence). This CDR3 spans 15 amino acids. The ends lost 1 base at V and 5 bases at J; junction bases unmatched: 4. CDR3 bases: TGTGCCTGGAGTGCGGGACAGGGGTGGACCGGGGAGCTGTTTTTT. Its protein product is CAWSAGQGWTGELFF.

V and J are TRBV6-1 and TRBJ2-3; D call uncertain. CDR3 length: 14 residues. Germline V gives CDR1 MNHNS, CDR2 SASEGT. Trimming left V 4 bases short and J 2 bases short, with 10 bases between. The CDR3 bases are TGTGCCAGCAGTGTTGTGGGTTCCACAGATACGCAGTATTTT. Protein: CASSVVGSTDTQYF.

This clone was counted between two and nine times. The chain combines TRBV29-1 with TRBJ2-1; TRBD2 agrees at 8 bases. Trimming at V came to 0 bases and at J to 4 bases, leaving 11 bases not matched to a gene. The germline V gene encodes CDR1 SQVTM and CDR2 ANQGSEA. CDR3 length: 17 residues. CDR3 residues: CSVEDPSGLVAYNEQFF. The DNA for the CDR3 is TGCAGCGTTGAAGACCCCTCGGGACTAGTTGCATACAATGAGCAGTTCTTC.

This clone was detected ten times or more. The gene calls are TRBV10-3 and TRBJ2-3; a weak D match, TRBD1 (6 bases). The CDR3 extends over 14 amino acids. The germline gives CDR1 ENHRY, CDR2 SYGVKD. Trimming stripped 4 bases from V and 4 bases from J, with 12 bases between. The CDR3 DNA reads TGTGCCATCAGTGCTGGACAGCACCCAGATACGCAGTATTTT. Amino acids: CAISAGQHPDTQYF.

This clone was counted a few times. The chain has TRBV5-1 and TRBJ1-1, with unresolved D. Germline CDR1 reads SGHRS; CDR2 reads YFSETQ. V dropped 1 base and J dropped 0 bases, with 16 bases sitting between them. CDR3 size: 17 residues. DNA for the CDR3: TGCGCCAGCAGCTTGTTTGTTGTGGCAGGCATGAACACTGAAGCTTTCTTT. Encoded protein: CASSLFVVAGMNTEAFF.

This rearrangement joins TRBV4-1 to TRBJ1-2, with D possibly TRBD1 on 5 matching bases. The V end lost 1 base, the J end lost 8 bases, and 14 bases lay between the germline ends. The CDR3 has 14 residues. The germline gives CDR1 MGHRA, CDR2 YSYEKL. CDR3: CASSQAPTGYGYTF. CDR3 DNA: TGCGCCAGCAGCCAAGCCCCAACAGGATACGGCTACACCTTC.

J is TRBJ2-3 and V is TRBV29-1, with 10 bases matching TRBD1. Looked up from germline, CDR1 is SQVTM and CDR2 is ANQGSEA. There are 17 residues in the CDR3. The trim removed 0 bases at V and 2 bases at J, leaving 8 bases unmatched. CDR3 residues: CSVEEGQGTRATDTQYF. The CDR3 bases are TGCAGCGTTGAAGAGGGACAGGGGACGAGGGCCACAGATACGCAGTATTTT.

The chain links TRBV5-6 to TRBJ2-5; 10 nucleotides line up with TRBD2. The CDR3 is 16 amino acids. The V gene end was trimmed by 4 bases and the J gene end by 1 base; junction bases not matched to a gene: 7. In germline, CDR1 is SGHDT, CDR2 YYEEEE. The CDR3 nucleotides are TGTGCCAGCAGCAAAAGCGGGGGGGACCTCCAAGAGACCCAGTACTTC. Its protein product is CASSKSGGDLQETQYF.

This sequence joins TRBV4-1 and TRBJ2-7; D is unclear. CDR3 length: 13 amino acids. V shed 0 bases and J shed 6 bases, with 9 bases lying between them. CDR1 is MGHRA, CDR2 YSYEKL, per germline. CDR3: CASSQDGLAEQYF. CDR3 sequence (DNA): TGCGCCAGCAGCCAAGATGGGCTCGCCGAGCAGTACTTC.

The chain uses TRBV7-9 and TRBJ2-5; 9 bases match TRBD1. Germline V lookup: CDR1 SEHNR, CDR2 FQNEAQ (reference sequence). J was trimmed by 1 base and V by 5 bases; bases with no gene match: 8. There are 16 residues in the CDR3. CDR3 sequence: CASSPLTGGIQETQYF. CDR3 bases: TGTGCCAGCAGCCCTTTGACAGGGGGAATCCAAGAGACCCAGTACTTC.

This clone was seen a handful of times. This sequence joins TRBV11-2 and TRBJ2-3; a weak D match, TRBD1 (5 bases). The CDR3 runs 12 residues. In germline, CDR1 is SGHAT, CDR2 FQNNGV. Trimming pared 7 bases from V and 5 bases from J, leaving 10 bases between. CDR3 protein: CASKGPLDTQYF. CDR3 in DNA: TGTGCCAGCAAGGGGCCCTTAGATACGCAGTATTTT.

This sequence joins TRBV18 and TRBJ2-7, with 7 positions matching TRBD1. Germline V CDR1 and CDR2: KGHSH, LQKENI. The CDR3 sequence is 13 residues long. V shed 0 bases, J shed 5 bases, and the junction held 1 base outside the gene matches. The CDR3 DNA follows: TGTGCCAGCTCACCACCCCAGGGGGACGAGCAGTACTTC. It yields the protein CASSPPQGDEQYF.

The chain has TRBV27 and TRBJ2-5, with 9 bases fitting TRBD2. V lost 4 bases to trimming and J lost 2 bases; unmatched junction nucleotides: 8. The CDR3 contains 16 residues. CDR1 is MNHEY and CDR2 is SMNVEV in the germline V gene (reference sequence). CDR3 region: CASSSYRAGGQETQYF. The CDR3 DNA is TGTGCCAGCAGTTCGTACCGAGCGGGGGGACAAGAGACCCAGTACTTC.

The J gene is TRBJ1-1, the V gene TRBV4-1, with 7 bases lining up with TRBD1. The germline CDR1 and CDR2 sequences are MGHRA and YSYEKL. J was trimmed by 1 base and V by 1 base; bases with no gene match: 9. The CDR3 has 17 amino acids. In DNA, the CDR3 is TGCGCCAGCAGCCAAGGCGGACCGGGACAGAGGAACACTGAAGCTTTCTTT. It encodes CASSQGGPGQRNTEAFF.

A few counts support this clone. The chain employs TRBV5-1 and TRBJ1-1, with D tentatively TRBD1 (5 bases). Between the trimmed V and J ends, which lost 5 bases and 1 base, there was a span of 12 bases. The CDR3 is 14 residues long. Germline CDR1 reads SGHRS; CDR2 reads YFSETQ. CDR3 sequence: CASRQDVQNTEAFF. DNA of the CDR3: TGCGCCAGCAGACAGGACGTACAGAACACTGAAGCTTTCTTT.

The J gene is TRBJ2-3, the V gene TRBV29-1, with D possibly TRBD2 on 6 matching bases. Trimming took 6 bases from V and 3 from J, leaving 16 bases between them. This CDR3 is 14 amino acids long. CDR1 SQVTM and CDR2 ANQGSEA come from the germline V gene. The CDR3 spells CSVRDFLGTDTQYF. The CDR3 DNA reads TGCAGCGTCCGGGACTTCCTGGGAACAGATACGCAGTATTTT.

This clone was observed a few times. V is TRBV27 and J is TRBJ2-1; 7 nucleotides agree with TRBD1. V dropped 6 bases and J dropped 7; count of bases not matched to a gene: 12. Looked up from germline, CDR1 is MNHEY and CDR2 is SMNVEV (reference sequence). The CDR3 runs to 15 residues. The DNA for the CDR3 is TGTGCCAGCAGCACTGACAGGGACGTAAGAAATGAGCAGTTCTTC. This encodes CASSTDRDVRNEQFF.

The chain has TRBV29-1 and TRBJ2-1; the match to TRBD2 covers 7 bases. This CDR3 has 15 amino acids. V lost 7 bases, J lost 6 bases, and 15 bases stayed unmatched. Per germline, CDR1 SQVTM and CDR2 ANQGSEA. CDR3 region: CSAGGPATQINEQFF. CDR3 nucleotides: TGCAGCGCGGGAGGTCCGGCTACACAAATCAATGAGCAGTTCTTC.

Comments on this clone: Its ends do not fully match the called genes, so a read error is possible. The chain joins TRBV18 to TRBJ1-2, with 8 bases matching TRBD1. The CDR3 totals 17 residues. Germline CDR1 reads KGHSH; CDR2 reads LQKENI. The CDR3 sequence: CASSPRTGSTPNYGYTF. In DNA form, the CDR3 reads TGTGCCAGCTCACCCCGGACAGGGTCCACTCCTAACTATGGCTACACGTTC. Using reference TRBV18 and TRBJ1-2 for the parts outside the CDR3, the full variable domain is NAGVMQNPRHLVRRRGQEARLRCSPMKGHSHVYWYRQLPEEGLKFMVYLQKENIIDESGMPKERFSAEFPKEGPSILRIQQVVRGDSAAYFCASSPRTGSTPNYGYTFGSGTRLTVV.

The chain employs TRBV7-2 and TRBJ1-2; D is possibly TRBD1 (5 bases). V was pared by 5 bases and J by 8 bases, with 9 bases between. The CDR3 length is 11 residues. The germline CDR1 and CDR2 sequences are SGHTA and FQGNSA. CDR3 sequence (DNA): TGTGCCAGCAGCCAGGGAGGGGGCTACACCTTC. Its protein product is CASSQGGGYTF.

CDR3 coding DNA: TGTGCCTGGAGCCCCGGGGGGGCTCAGGAGTACTTC. It specifies CAWSPGGAQEYF. The chain is built from TRBV30 and TRBJ2-4; 8 positions match TRBD2. The CDR3 sequence is 12 residues long. The V gene's germline CDR1 is GTSNPN and CDR2 SVGIG (reference sequence). The V and J ends lost 3 bases and 14 bases, in that order; junction bases with no gene match: 9. The full variable domain, its missing parts supplied by reference TRBV30 and TRBJ2-4, is SQTIHQWPATLVQPVGSPLSLECTVEGTSNPNLYWYRQAAGRGLQLLFYSVGIGQISSEVPQNLSASRPQDRQFILSSKKLLLSDSGFYLCAWSPGGAQEYFGAGTRLSVL.

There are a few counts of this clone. The CDR3 protein is CASSLEYRGMEQYF. For the CDR3, the DNA is TGCGCCAGCAGCTTGGAGTACAGGGGGATGGAGCAGTACTTC. This rearrangement joins TRBV5-1 to TRBJ2-7; 8 positions agree with TRBD1. Germline loops: CDR1 SGHRS, CDR2 YFSETQ. CDR3 size: 14 residues. The V segment lost 0 bases and the J segment 7 bases; nucleotides outside the gene matches: 6.

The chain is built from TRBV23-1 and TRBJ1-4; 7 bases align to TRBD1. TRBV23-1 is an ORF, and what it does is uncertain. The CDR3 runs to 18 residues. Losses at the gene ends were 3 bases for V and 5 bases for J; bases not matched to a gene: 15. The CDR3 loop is CASSQAGDSSSKNEKLFF. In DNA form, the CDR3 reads TGCGCCAGCAGTCAGGCTGGGGACAGCTCTAGTAAAAATGAAAAACTGTTTTTT.

This CDR3 is CASSRDRGEPQHF. The CDR3 DNA reads TGTGCCAGTAGTAGGGACAGGGGTGAGCCCCAGCATTTT. The chain recombines TRBV19 with TRBJ1-5; 10 bases fit TRBD1. The CDR3 totals 13 residues. V lost 4 bases, J lost 8 bases, and 2 bases stayed unmatched. The germline V gene encodes CDR1 LNHDA and CDR2 SQIVND (reference sequence).

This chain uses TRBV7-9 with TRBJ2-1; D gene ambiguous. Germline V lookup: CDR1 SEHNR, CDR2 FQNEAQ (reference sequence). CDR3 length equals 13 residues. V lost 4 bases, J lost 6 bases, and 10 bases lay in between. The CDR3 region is CASSSAWSNEQFF. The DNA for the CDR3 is TGTGCCAGCAGCTCCGCGTGGAGCAATGAGCAGTTCTTC.

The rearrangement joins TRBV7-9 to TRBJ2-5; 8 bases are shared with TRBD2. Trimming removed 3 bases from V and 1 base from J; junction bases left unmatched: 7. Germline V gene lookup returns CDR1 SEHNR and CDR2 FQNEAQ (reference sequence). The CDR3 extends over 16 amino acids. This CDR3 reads CASSFPSGGGQETQYF. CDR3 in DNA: TGTGCCAGCAGCTTCCCATCCGGGGGGGGCCAAGAGACCCAGTACTTC.